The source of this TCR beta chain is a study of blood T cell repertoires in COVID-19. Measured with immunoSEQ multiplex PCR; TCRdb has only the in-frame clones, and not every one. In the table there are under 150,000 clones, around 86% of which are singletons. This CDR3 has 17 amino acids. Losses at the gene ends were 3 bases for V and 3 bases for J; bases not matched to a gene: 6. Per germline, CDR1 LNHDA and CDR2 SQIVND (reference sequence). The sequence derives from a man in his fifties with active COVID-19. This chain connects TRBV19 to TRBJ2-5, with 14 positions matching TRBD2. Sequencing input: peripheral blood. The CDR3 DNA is TGTGCCAGTAGTATGGGACTAGCGGGGGCCCTGGAAGAGACCCAGTACTTC. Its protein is CASSMGLAGALEETQYF.